The 31 T cell receptor beta chains in this list originate from one sample, sequenced in a study of blood T cell repertoires in COVID-19. Clones were sequenced by immunoSEQ multiplex PCR, and TCRdb holds only the in-frame ones, with some missing. The sample shows about 60,000 clones, roughly 74% of them seen only once. Sequenced: peripheral blood. The source is a human donor in a cohort sampled during active COVID-19.

The V gene is TRBV15, the J gene TRBJ2-3, with D possibly TRBD2 on 5 matching bases. Germline V gene sequence: CDR1 LNHNV, CDR2 YYDKDF (reference sequence). Trimming left V 1 base short and J 2 bases short, with 10 bases between. The CDR3 covers 15 residues. The CDR3 DNA reads as TGTGCCACCAGCAGAGGGACTTCCTACACAGATACGCAGTATTTT. Protein product: CATSRGTSYTDTQYF.

This clone came up once. This chain links TRBV30 with TRBJ1-2; tentatively, D is TRBD1 (6 bases). The CDR3 covers 13 residues. Trimming cost V 2 bases and J 4 bases, with 11 bases left between them. Germline V gene sequence: CDR1 GTSNPN, CDR2 SVGIG (reference sequence). The DNA of the CDR3 is TGTGCCTGGAGTCTAACAGGGACCTATGGCTACACCTTC. This sequence encodes CAWSLTGTYGYTF.

The rearrangement uses TRBV6-6 and TRBJ2-1, with a weak D call TRBD2 (5 bases). V lost 5 bases and J lost 7, with 18 bases in between. Per the germline V gene, CDR1 is MNHNY and CDR2 is SVGAGI (reference sequence). CDR3 size: 15 residues. CDR3 sequence: CASSPPGSTWNEQFF. The CDR3 coding sequence is TGTGCCAGCAGTCCCCCGGGAAGCACTTGGAATGAGCAGTTCTTC.

This clone has just one count. This chain uses TRBV4-3 with TRBJ1-5; no definite D call. This CDR3 comprises 14 residues. Germline V gene data show CDR1 as LGHNA and CDR2 as YSLEER. V was trimmed by 4 bases and J by 6 bases, leaving 13 bases between them. Written as DNA, the CDR3 is TGCGCCAGCAGCCGCGGGGTCGAAAGTCAGCCCCAGCATTTT. This sequence encodes CASSRGVESQPQHF.

V and J are TRBV18 and TRBJ2-5; tentative D call: TRBD1 (6 bases). The CDR3 spans 11 residues. Trimming removed 9 bases from V and 5 bases from J, with 10 bases in between. The germline gives CDR1 KGHSH, CDR2 LQKENI. The CDR3 DNA sequence: TGTGCCAGTAGAACAGGGGAGACCCAGTACTTC. The encoded protein is CASRTGETQYF.

The chain carries TRBV5-6 and TRBJ2-1; 10 bases map to TRBD2. The CDR3 totals 16 residues. Trimming removed 0 bases from V and 5 bases from J; junction bases left unmatched: 5. In germline, CDR1 is SGHDT, CDR2 YYEEEE. As DNA, the CDR3 is TGTGCCAGCAGCTTGGCCGGGGGACTAGCGAACAATGAGCAGTTCTTC. Translating it yields CASSLAGGLANNEQFF.

The CDR3 loop is CATRGQGVNEQFF. The DNA of the CDR3 is TGTGCCACAAGAGGACAGGGCGTGAATGAGCAGTTCTTC. This sequence joins TRBV15 and TRBJ2-1; 8 bases fit TRBD1. V was clipped by 9 bases and J by 7 bases; unmatched bases: 8. Germline values: CDR1 LNHNV, CDR2 YYDKDF (reference sequence). The CDR3 length is 13 residues. The whole variable domain, filled in from reference TRBV15 and TRBJ2-1, reads DAMVIQNPRYQVTQFGKPVTLSCSQTLNHNVMYWYQQKSSQAPKLLFHYYDKDFNNEADTPDNFQSRRPNTSFCFLDIRSPGLGDTAMYLCATRGQGVNEQFFGPGTRLTVL.

CDR3 in amino acids: CASRKRWDSNYEQYF. The DNA for the CDR3 is TGTGCCAGCAGAAAACGCTGGGACAGCAACTACGAGCAGTACTTC. The gene calls are TRBV6-5 and TRBJ2-7, with 7 bases fitting TRBD1. V gave up 6 bases and J gave up 3 bases; unmatched junction bases: 11. CDR3 size: 15 residues. Germline CDR1 is MNHEY and CDR2 is SVGAGI.

This clone occurred a few times. The chain has TRBV4-2 and TRBJ1-2; the D is unclear. V gave up 1 base and J gave up 0 bases, with 12 bases separating them. CDR3 length: 16 amino acids. Germline-derived CDR1 and CDR2 are LGHNA and YNFKEQ. CDR3 in DNA: TGTGCCAGCAGCCAAGTTTTTGGCAGAACTAACTATGGCTACACCTTC. It translates to CASSQVFGRTNYGYTF.

J is TRBJ1-1 and V is TRBV28; TRBD1 might be the D (6 bases). CDR3 length: 14 residues. V was trimmed by 6 bases and J by 6 bases, leaving 17 bases between them. Per the germline V gene, CDR1 is MDHEN and CDR2 is SYDVKM. The chain's CDR3 is CASSPGGQLPEAFF. The DNA for the CDR3 is TGTGCCAGCAGCCCGGGGGGCCAACTTCCTGAAGCTTTCTTT.

The rearrangement uses TRBV5-4 and TRBJ2-5; 11 bases are shared with TRBD2. This CDR3 has 18 residues. Trimming cost V 4 bases and J 4 bases; bases outside gene matches: 15. Germline V lookup: CDR1 SGHNT, CDR2 YYREEE (reference sequence). Here the CDR3 reads CASSQGTSGVATSETQYF. The DNA of the CDR3 is TGTGCCAGCAGCCAGGGGACTAGCGGCGTGGCGACCTCAGAGACCCAGTACTTC.

This clone was observed a handful of times. This chain connects TRBV5-1 to TRBJ2-3; 8 positions agree with TRBD1. CDR3 length: 16 residues. V lost 4 bases to trimming and J lost 2 bases; unmatched junction nucleotides: 9. Germline CDR1 and CDR2: SGHRS and YFSETQ. CDR3 protein: CASSISPRGPTDTQYF. CDR3 in DNA: TGCGCCAGCAGCATATCACCCAGGGGGCCCACAGATACGCAGTATTTT.

CDR3 in DNA: TGTGCCAGCAGTGAATGGCTAGCGGGAGACGAGCAGTTCTTC. Protein product: CASSEWLAGDEQFF. The chain joins TRBV2 to TRBJ2-1; 10 bases align to TRBD2. Germline CDR1 SNHLY, CDR2 FYNNEI. The trim removed 2 bases at V and 10 bases at J, leaving 5 bases unmatched. This CDR3 is 14 amino acids long. Supplemented by reference TRBV2 and TRBJ2-1, the full variable domain reads EPEVTQTPSHQVTQMGQEVILRCVPISNHLYFYWYRQILGQKVEFLVSFYNNEISEKSEIFDDQFSVERPDGSNFTLKIRSTKLEDSAMYFCASSEWLAGDEQFFGPGTRLTVL.

The V gene is TRBV5-4, the J gene TRBJ2-5; 9 positions agree with TRBD2. V gave up 4 bases and J gave up 3 bases; unmatched junction bases: 7. The length of the CDR3 is 15 residues. From germline, CDR1 is SGHNT and CDR2 YYREEE (reference sequence). The CDR3 bases are TGTGCCAGCAGCCCTGCGGGGGGGGGCGAAGAGACCCAGTACTTC. Amino acids: CASSPAGGGEETQYF.

The V and J genes are TRBV7-9 and TRBJ1-2; 9 bases are a match to TRBD1. There are 17 residues in the CDR3. Germline CDR1 reads SEHNR; CDR2 reads FQNEAQ (reference sequence). After removal of 3 bases from V and 2 bases from J, the junction contained 10 bases not matched to a gene. CDR3 coding DNA: TGTGCCAGCAGCTTTTCAGGGACAGGGAATTCCAACTATGGCTACACCTTC. Its protein product is CASSFSGTGNSNYGYTF.

The CDR3 nucleotides read TGCGCCAGCAGCTTTGGGAATGAGGGTGAAAAACTGTTTTTT. It yields the protein CASSFGNEGEKLFF. The rearrangement uses TRBV5-1 and TRBJ1-4; D unclear. The CDR3 is made up of 14 amino acids. The germline V and J ends were trimmed by 2 bases and 7 bases, with 12 bases remaining between them. CDR1 is SGHRS, CDR2 YFSETQ, per germline.

This rearrangement joins TRBV28 to TRBJ2-3, with 7 bases lining up with TRBD1. This CDR3 is built from 15 residues. The V and J ends lost 6 bases and 1 base, in that order; junction bases with no gene match: 7. Germline V lookup: CDR1 MDHEN, CDR2 SYDVKM. Written as DNA, the CDR3 is TGTGCCAGCAGATCTCTCGGACAGGGCACAGATACGCAGTATTTT. Its translation: CASRSLGQGTDTQYF.

The V call is TRBV19, the J call TRBJ2-5; no clear D. The germline V gene has CDR1 LNHDA and CDR2 SQIVND (reference sequence). The germline V and J ends were trimmed by 3 bases and 5 bases, with 10 bases remaining between them. CDR3 size: 13 residues. CDR3: CASSIRYGETQYF. CDR3 sequence (DNA): TGTGCCAGTAGTATTCGGTACGGGGAGACCCAGTACTTC.

This chain uses TRBV7-6 with TRBJ1-1, with D possibly TRBD1 on 6 matching bases. This CDR3 has 15 amino acids. Germline V gene sequence: CDR1 SGHVS, CDR2 FNYEAQ. V lost 1 base and J lost 2, with 11 bases in between. CDR3 protein: CASSLEQDSNTEAFF. CDR3 coding DNA: TGTGCCAGCAGCTTAGAGCAGGACAGCAACACTGAAGCTTTCTTT.

This chain links TRBV2 with TRBJ1-5; TRBD1 matches at 9 bases. The CDR3 sequence is 15 residues long. V gave up 6 bases and J gave up 6 bases; unmatched junction bases: 9. Germline values: CDR1 SNHLY, CDR2 FYNNEI. For the CDR3, the DNA is TGTGCCAGCAGGTCCGGGACAGGGATAGTTCAGCCCCAGCATTTT. Its protein product is CASRSGTGIVQPQHF.

The chain uses TRBV28 and TRBJ1-4, with D uncertain. This CDR3 spans 13 amino acids. The V and J ends lost 5 bases and 0 bases respectively, with 4 bases between them. Germline V lookup: CDR1 MDHEN, CDR2 SYDVKM. In DNA, the CDR3 is TGTGCCAGCAGTCCATCAACTAATGAAAAACTGTTTTTT. The encoded protein is CASSPSTNEKLFF.

The table lists this clone with a few counts. This sequence joins TRBV7-3 and TRBJ2-1, with 13 nucleotides matching TRBD2. CDR3 length equals 21 residues. V shed 2 bases, J shed 8 bases, and the junction held 21 bases outside the gene matches. CDR1 is SGHTA, CDR2 FQGTGA, per germline. The CDR3 spells CASSLPLSGLAGAFRGDEQFF. Written as DNA, the CDR3 is TGTGCCAGCAGCTTACCGCTTTCCGGACTAGCGGGGGCGTTTCGAGGGGATGAGCAGTTCTTC.

This clone was picked up a small number of times. This rearrangement joins TRBV7-9 to TRBJ1-5; D is possibly TRBD1 (5 bases). This CDR3 has 14 amino acids. CDR1 SEHNR and CDR2 FQNEAQ come from the germline V gene (reference sequence). V shed 3 bases and J shed 4 bases, with 10 bases lying between them. The CDR3 DNA is TGTGCCAGCAGCTTGGGGGGGTTTAATCAGCCCCAGCATTTT. Protein sequence: CASSLGGFNQPQHF.

The chain links TRBV5-1 to TRBJ2-1, with D tentatively TRBD2 (5 bases). CDR1 is SGHRS and CDR2 is YFSETQ in the germline V gene. This CDR3 has 15 amino acids. V lost 4 bases, J lost 0 bases, and 11 bases lay in between. The CDR3 DNA follows: TGCGCCAGCAGCGTAACCGGGATCTCCTACAATGAGCAGTTCTTC. This sequence encodes CASSVTGISYNEQFF. The whole variable domain, filled in from reference TRBV5-1 and TRBJ2-1, reads KAGVTQTPRYLIKTRGQQVTLSCSPISGHRSVSWYQQTPGQGLQFLFEYFSETQRNKGNFPGRFSGRQFSNSRSEMNVSTLELGDSALYLCASSVTGISYNEQFFGPGTRLTVL.

The chain couples TRBV4-3 to TRBJ1-2, with 9 bases lining up with TRBD1. The CDR3 has 13 amino acids. CDR1 and CDR2 (germline): LGHNA, YSLEER. The trim removed 3 bases at V and 8 bases at J, leaving 4 bases unmatched. As DNA, the CDR3 is TGCGCCAGCAGCCAGGACAGGGGATGGGGCTACACCTTC. Residues: CASSQDRGWGYTF.

A single count supports this clone. The chain couples TRBV10-2 to TRBJ1-4; TRBD1 might be the D (5 bases). This CDR3 is 12 amino acids long. CDR1 and CDR2 from the germline V gene are WSHSY and SAAADI. The ends were cut back, 3 bases at V and 14 bases at J, with 13 bases in the middle. CDR3 sequence reads: CASSEGVDWLFF. The CDR3 DNA is TGCGCCAGCAGTGAAGGGGTGGATTGGCTGTTTTTT.

This rearrangement joins TRBV7-2 to TRBJ2-1; tentative D call: TRBD1 (5 bases). CDR1 SGHTA and CDR2 FQGNSA come from the germline V gene. The CDR3 is 15 amino acids. V was shortened by 2 bases and J by 5 bases, with 13 bases between the two germline ends. The DNA for the CDR3 is TGTGCCAGCAGCTTAAGAGGCAGGGCGGACAATGAGCAGTTCTTC. It encodes CASSLRGRADNEQFF.

The rearrangement joins TRBV24-1 to TRBJ2-1; 13 bases are shared with TRBD2. V was pared by 3 bases and J by 9 bases, with 10 bases of the junction left unmatched. The CDR3 contains 17 residues. Germline loops: CDR1 KGHDR, CDR2 SFDVKD. The CDR3 region is CATSDTGTSGVVSEQFF. CDR3 nucleotides: TGTGCCACCAGTGATACCGGGACTAGCGGGGTGGTGAGTGAGCAGTTCTTC.

The chain carries TRBV6-2 or TRBV6-3 and TRBJ1-4; D might be TRBD1 (5 bases). This CDR3 has 16 residues. Germline-derived CDR1 and CDR2 are MNHEY and SVGEGT. V was pared by 2 bases and J by 5 bases, with 15 bases between. The CDR3 spells CASSYPPGGNNEKLFF. The CDR3 nucleotides are TGTGCCAGCAGTTACCCCCCCGGGGGAAACAATGAAAAACTGTTTTTT.

This clone has at least ten counts. The chain uses TRBV3-1 (or the pseudogene TRBV3-2) and TRBJ1-1, with TRBD1 as a possible D gene (6 bases). V was trimmed by 2 bases and J by 8 bases, leaving 15 bases between them. This CDR3 is 14 amino acids long. CDR1 and CDR2 from the germline V gene are LGHDT and YNNKEL (reference sequence). CDR3 residues: CASSQPGEAGEAFF. In nucleotides, the CDR3 is TGTGCCAGCAGCCAACCAGGGGAAGCTGGCGAAGCTTTCTTT.

V gene TRBV7-3 combines with J gene TRBJ2-3, with D uncertain. CDR1 and CDR2 from the germline V gene are SGHTA and FQGTGA. Trimming stripped 0 bases from V and 0 bases from J, with 7 bases between. There are 15 residues in the CDR3. The CDR3 is CASSLTYSSTDTQYF. CDR3 coding DNA: TGTGCCAGCAGCTTAACCTATTCTAGCACAGATACGCAGTATTTT.